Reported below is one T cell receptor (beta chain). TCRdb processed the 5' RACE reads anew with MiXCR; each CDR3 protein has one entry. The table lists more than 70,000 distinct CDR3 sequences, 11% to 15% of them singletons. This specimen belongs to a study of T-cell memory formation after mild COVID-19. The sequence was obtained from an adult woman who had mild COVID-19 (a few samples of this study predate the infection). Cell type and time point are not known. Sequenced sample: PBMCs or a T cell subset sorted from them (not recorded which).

The CDR3 coding sequence is TGTGCCAGTATACAGGAGACCTACGAGCAGTACTTC. Translated: CASIQETYEQYF. The J gene is TRBJ2-7, the V gene TRBV2; D may be TRBD1 (5 bases). The CDR3 length is 12 residues. V gave up 9 bases and J gave up 2 bases, with 11 bases separating them. Germline assignment: CDR1 SNHLY and CDR2 FYNNEI.